A selection of T cell receptor beta chains follows, all from one sample in a study of shared clonotypes between healthy human individuals. Profiled with immunoSEQ multiplex PCR; TCRdb holds only in-frame clones, not every one. This table has 650,000 to 800,000 clones, roughly 72% appearing once. Material: memory CD4+ T cells sorted from blood. Source of these receptors: a woman aged 25 to 39 in good health. The CDR3 runs from the conserved cysteine through the conserved F or W. The order of the fields is CDR3 protein, CDR3 DNA, V gene, CDR3 length, D gene, clone size, J gene. The D gene is left open where the match is weak. Rows give clone size only sometimes, using once, few, many, or a class for an expanded clone.

CDR3 protein: CASSRQVGTYNEQFF
CDR3 DNA: TGTGCCAGCAGCCGGCAGGTCGGGACCTACAATGAGCAGTTCTTC
V gene: TRBV14
CDR3 length: 15
D gene: -
clone size: -
J gene: TRBJ2-1

CDR3 protein: CSARPYTEAFF
CDR3 DNA: TGCAGTGCAAGACCTTACACTGAAGCTTTCTTT
V gene: TRBV20-1
CDR3 length: 11
D gene: -
clone size: -
J gene: TRBJ1-1

CDR3 protein: CASTTEEGRKTQYF
CDR3 DNA: TGTGCCAGCACTACGGAGGAGGGCCGAAAGACCCAGTACTTC
V gene: TRBV2
CDR3 length: 14
D gene: -
clone size: few
J gene: TRBJ2-5

CDR3 protein: CASSKDRVGYGYTF
CDR3 DNA: TGTGCCAGCAGTAAGGACAGGGTGGGCTATGGCTACACCTTC
V gene: TRBV27
CDR3 length: 14
D gene: TRBD1
clone size: -
J gene: TRBJ1-2

CDR3 protein: CASSVELETQYF
CDR3 DNA: TGTGCCAGCAGCGTAGAACTGGAGACCCAGTACTTC
V gene: TRBV7-9
CDR3 length: 12
D gene: -
clone size: -
J gene: TRBJ2-5

CDR3 protein: CASGLVLGQGASYNEQFF
CDR3 DNA: TGTGCTAGTGGTTTGGTACTAGGACAGGGGGCATCCTACAATGAGCAGTTCTTC
V gene: TRBV12-5
CDR3 length: 18
D gene: TRBD1
clone size: once
J gene: TRBJ2-1

CDR3 protein: CASSTQGSGQPQHF
CDR3 DNA: TGTGCCAGCAGTACACAGGGGTCAGGTCAGCCCCAGCATTTT
V gene: TRBV2
CDR3 length: 14
D gene: TRBD1
clone size: many
J gene: TRBJ1-5

CDR3 protein: CASSPGSSTGELFF
CDR3 DNA: TGTGCCAGCAGTCCGGGATCCTCCACCGGGGAGCTGTTTTTT
V gene: TRBV7-9
CDR3 length: 14
D gene: -
clone size: -
J gene: TRBJ2-2

CDR3 protein: CASSYNRRTNTGELFF
CDR3 DNA: TGTGCCAGCAGTTACAACCGTCGAACGAACACCGGGGAGCTGTTTTTT
V gene: TRBV6-5
CDR3 length: 16
D gene: -
clone size: -
J gene: TRBJ2-2

CDR3 protein: CASSESRGPQYNEQFF
CDR3 DNA: TGTGCCAGCAGTGAATCCCGGGGACCCCAATACAATGAGCAGTTCTTC
V gene: TRBV25-1
CDR3 length: 16
D gene: -
clone size: -
J gene: TRBJ2-1

CDR3 protein: CASAPGQQNTEAFF
CDR3 DNA: TGTGCCAGCGCACCGGGACAGCAGAACACTGAAGCTTTCTTT
V gene: TRBV7-9
CDR3 length: 14
D gene: TRBD1
clone size: -
J gene: TRBJ1-1

CDR3 protein: CASSLAGFHEQFF
CDR3 DNA: TGTGCCAGCAGCTTGGCAGGGTTCCATGAGCAGTTCTTC
V gene: TRBV5-6
CDR3 length: 13
D gene: -
clone size: -
J gene: TRBJ2-1

CDR3 protein: CATKNGAARISEAFF
CDR3 DNA: TGTGCCACCAAAAACGGGGCTGCTAGGATCTCTGAAGCTTTCTTT
V gene: TRBV6-6
CDR3 length: 15
D gene: -
clone size: -
J gene: TRBJ1-1

CDR3 protein: CASNYGQNTGELFF
CDR3 DNA: TGTGCCAGCAATTACGGACAGAACACCGGGGAGCTGTTTTTT
V gene: TRBV9
CDR3 length: 14
D gene: -
clone size: -
J gene: TRBJ2-2

CDR3 protein: CASSEPDRTGKLFF
CDR3 DNA: TGTGCCAGCAGCGAACCGGACAGGACCGGAAAACTGTTTTTT
V gene: TRBV2
CDR3 length: 14
D gene: TRBD1
clone size: -
J gene: TRBJ1-4

CDR3 protein: CASETGTGNFYGYTF
CDR3 DNA: TGTGCCAGCGAGACCGGGACAGGGAACTTTTATGGCTACACCTTC
V gene: TRBV6-1
CDR3 length: 15
D gene: TRBD1
clone size: -
J gene: TRBJ1-2

CDR3 protein: CASSLFTAGRNEKLFF
CDR3 DNA: TGTGCCAGCAGTTTATTCACGGCAGGGAGGAATGAAAAACTGTTTTTT
V gene: TRBV28
CDR3 length: 16
D gene: -
clone size: -
J gene: TRBJ1-4

CDR3 protein: CASSSGHLDTQYF
CDR3 DNA: TGTGCCAGCAGCTCGGGACATCTAGATACGCAGTATTTT
V gene: TRBV7-2
CDR3 length: 13
D gene: -
clone size: -
J gene: TRBJ2-3

CDR3 protein: CASSYKREGPGGELFF
CDR3 DNA: TGTGCCAGCAGTTATAAGCGGGAGGGCCCCGGCGGGGAGCTGTTTTTT
V gene: TRBV6-6
CDR3 length: 16
D gene: TRBD2
clone size: -
J gene: TRBJ2-2

CDR3 protein: CASSYGLGENSEAFF
CDR3 DNA: TGTGCCAGCAGTTACGGGTTAGGGGAAAATTCTGAAGCTTTCTTT
V gene: TRBV6-5
CDR3 length: 15
D gene: -
clone size: -
J gene: TRBJ1-1

CDR3 protein: CASSGSGNNEQFF
CDR3 DNA: TGTGCCAGCAGCGGGAGCGGCAACAATGAGCAGTTCTTC
V gene: TRBV2
CDR3 length: 13
D gene: -
clone size: -
J gene: TRBJ2-1

CDR3 protein: CASSLGTADGYTF
CDR3 DNA: TGTGCCAGCAGTCTAGGGACAGCAGATGGCTACACCTTC
V gene: TRBV6-6
CDR3 length: 13
D gene: TRBD1
clone size: few
J gene: TRBJ1-2

CDR3 protein: CATSQGAGELFF
CDR3 DNA: TGTGCCACCAGTCAGGGGGCCGGGGAGCTGTTTTTT
V gene: TRBV15
CDR3 length: 12
D gene: TRBD1
clone size: -
J gene: TRBJ2-2

CDR3 protein: CASSYRQGLTYEQYF
CDR3 DNA: TGTGCCAGCAGTTACAGACAGGGGCTGACCTACGAGCAGTACTTC
V gene: TRBV6-5
CDR3 length: 15
D gene: TRBD1
clone size: -
J gene: TRBJ2-7

CDR3 protein: CAISFSTGLGETQYF
CDR3 DNA: TGTGCCATCAGTTTTTCCACTGGTCTCGGAGAGACCCAGTACTTC
V gene: TRBV10-3
CDR3 length: 15
D gene: -
clone size: -
J gene: TRBJ2-5

CDR3 protein: CASSRALNEKLFF
CDR3 DNA: TGTGCCAGCAGTCGGGCGCTTAATGAAAAACTGTTTTTT
V gene: TRBV14
CDR3 length: 13
D gene: -
clone size: -
J gene: TRBJ1-4

CDR3 protein: CASSLGPDYEQYF
CDR3 DNA: TGCGCCAGCAGCTTGGGGCCGGACTACGAGCAGTACTTC
V gene: TRBV5-1
CDR3 length: 13
D gene: -
clone size: -
J gene: TRBJ2-7

CDR3 protein: CASSFSSGRTTDTQYF
CDR3 DNA: TGCGCCAGCAGCTTTTCTAGCGGGAGGACCACAGATACGCAGTATTTT
V gene: TRBV5-1
CDR3 length: 16
D gene: TRBD2
clone size: -
J gene: TRBJ2-3

CDR3 protein: CASSLALGGTAYEQYF
CDR3 DNA: TGTGCCAGCAGCTTAGCCCTGGGGGGCACGGCCTACGAGCAGTACTTC
V gene: TRBV7-2
CDR3 length: 16
D gene: -
clone size: -
J gene: TRBJ2-7

CDR3 protein: CASSLSRLAVTETQYF
CDR3 DNA: TGTGCCAGCAGCTTAAGTCGACTAGCGGTAACAGAGACCCAGTACTTC
V gene: TRBV11-1
CDR3 length: 16
D gene: TRBD2
clone size: -
J gene: TRBJ2-5

CDR3 protein: CVRSLEVGWEQFF
CDR3 DNA: TGTGTCAGAAGCTTGGAGGTGGGCTGGGAGCAGTTCTTC
V gene: TRBV7-5
CDR3 length: 13
D gene: -
clone size: -
J gene: TRBJ2-1

CDR3 protein: CASSRSSGSLGELFF
CDR3 DNA: TGTGCCAGTAGTAGGTCTAGCGGGAGTCTCGGGGAGCTGTTTTTT
V gene: TRBV19
CDR3 length: 15
D gene: TRBD2
clone size: -
J gene: TRBJ2-2

CDR3 protein: CASRKTEAFF
CDR3 DNA: TGTGCCAGCAGGAAAACTGAAGCTTTCTTT
V gene: TRBV2
CDR3 length: 10
D gene: -
clone size: -
J gene: TRBJ1-1

CDR3 protein: CASSTSRPGGPANEKLFF
CDR3 DNA: TGCGCCAGCAGCACTAGTAGGCCAGGGGGCCCCGCTAATGAAAAACTGTTTTTT
V gene: TRBV10-2
CDR3 length: 18
D gene: TRBD1
clone size: -
J gene: TRBJ1-4

CDR3 protein: CASSLSVTTGDGELFF
CDR3 DNA: TGTGCCAGCAGCTTAAGCGTAACGACAGGGGACGGGGAGCTGTTTTTT
V gene: TRBV11-3
CDR3 length: 16
D gene: TRBD1
clone size: -
J gene: TRBJ2-2

CDR3 protein: CASKGTNTYNEQFF
CDR3 DNA: TGTGCCAGCAAGGGAACCAACACATACAATGAGCAGTTCTTC
V gene: TRBV14
CDR3 length: 14
D gene: -
clone size: few
J gene: TRBJ2-1

CDR3 protein: CASSHKGVGTEAFF
CDR3 DNA: TGCGCCAGCAGCCACAAGGGGGTCGGGACTGAAGCTTTCTTT
V gene: TRBV5-1
CDR3 length: 14
D gene: -
clone size: -
J gene: TRBJ1-1

CDR3 protein: CASSIRGGRTEAFF
CDR3 DNA: TGTGCCAGTAGTATTCGAGGGGGGAGGACTGAAGCTTTCTTT
V gene: TRBV19
CDR3 length: 14
D gene: -
clone size: -
J gene: TRBJ1-1

CDR3 protein: CASSLEWRGTDTQYF
CDR3 DNA: TGTGCCAGCAGCTTGGAATGGCGGGGGACAGATACGCAGTATTTT
V gene: TRBV5-6
CDR3 length: 15
D gene: TRBD2
clone size: -
J gene: TRBJ2-3

CDR3 protein: CASSLGGPYEQYF
CDR3 DNA: TGCGCCAGCAGCTTGGGGGGACCCTACGAGCAGTACTTC
V gene: TRBV5-1
CDR3 length: 13
D gene: -
clone size: -
J gene: TRBJ2-7

CDR3 protein: CASSLSRLAFRTDTQYF
CDR3 DNA: TGTGCCAGCAGCTTAAGTAGGCTAGCGTTCCGCACAGATACGCAGTATTTT
V gene: TRBV7-8
CDR3 length: 17
D gene: -
clone size: -
J gene: TRBJ2-3

CDR3 protein: CASSPSGSGYNEQFF
CDR3 DNA: TGTGCCAGCAGTCCCTCAGGGTCGGGGTACAATGAGCAGTTCTTC
V gene: TRBV28
CDR3 length: 15
D gene: -
clone size: -
J gene: TRBJ2-1

CDR3 protein: CASSSRGMNTEAFF
CDR3 DNA: TGTGCCAGCAGCTCGCGAGGGATGAACACTGAAGCTTTCTTT
V gene: TRBV5-6
CDR3 length: 14
D gene: -
clone size: -
J gene: TRBJ1-1

CDR3 protein: CASTAGSSHEQYF
CDR3 DNA: TGTGCCAGCACCGCCGGTAGTTCCCACGAGCAGTACTTC
V gene: TRBV6-1
CDR3 length: 13
D gene: -
clone size: few
J gene: TRBJ2-7

CDR3 protein: CASSFAGLNQPQHF
CDR3 DNA: TGTGCCAGCAGCTTCGCAGGCCTCAATCAGCCCCAGCATTTT
V gene: TRBV7-2
CDR3 length: 14
D gene: -
clone size: -
J gene: TRBJ1-5

CDR3 protein: CASSWSDRGHNEQFF
CDR3 DNA: TGTGCCAGCAGCTGGTCGGACAGGGGCCACAATGAGCAGTTCTTC
V gene: TRBV7-9
CDR3 length: 15
D gene: TRBD1
clone size: -
J gene: TRBJ2-1

CDR3 protein: CASSLSRGGYGYTF
CDR3 DNA: TGTGCCAGCAGTTTATCGCGGGGAGGCTATGGCTACACCTTC
V gene: TRBV27
CDR3 length: 14
D gene: -
clone size: -
J gene: TRBJ1-2

CDR3 protein: CASSTSGRVHEQYF
CDR3 DNA: TGTGCCAGCAGTACTAGCGGGAGGGTTCACGAGCAGTACTTC
V gene: TRBV27
CDR3 length: 14
D gene: TRBD2
clone size: once
J gene: TRBJ2-7

CDR3 protein: CASSLSGQGISGEQFF
CDR3 DNA: TGTGCCAGCAGTTTATCCGGACAGGGAATTTCAGGTGAGCAGTTCTTC
V gene: TRBV27
CDR3 length: 16
D gene: TRBD1
clone size: -
J gene: TRBJ2-1

CDR3 protein: CASSEGLAGDEQYF
CDR3 DNA: TGCGCCAGCAGCGAGGGACTAGCGGGAGACGAGCAGTACTTC
V gene: TRBV5-1
CDR3 length: 14
D gene: TRBD2
clone size: -
J gene: TRBJ2-7

CDR3 protein: CASTHNRGRGEKLFF
CDR3 DNA: TGTGCCAGCACCCACAACAGGGGCCGGGGGGAAAAACTGTTTTTT
V gene: TRBV7-8
CDR3 length: 15
D gene: TRBD1
clone size: -
J gene: TRBJ1-4